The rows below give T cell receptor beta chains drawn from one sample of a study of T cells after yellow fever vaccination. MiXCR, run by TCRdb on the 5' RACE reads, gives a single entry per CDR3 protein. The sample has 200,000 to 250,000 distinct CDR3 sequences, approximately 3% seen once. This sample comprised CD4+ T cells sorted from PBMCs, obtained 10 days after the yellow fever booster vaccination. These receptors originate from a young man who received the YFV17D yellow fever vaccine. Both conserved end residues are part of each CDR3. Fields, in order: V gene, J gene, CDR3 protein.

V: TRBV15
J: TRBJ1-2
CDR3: CATSRDWGRAGGYTF

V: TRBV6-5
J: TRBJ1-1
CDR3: CASSYAENTEAFF

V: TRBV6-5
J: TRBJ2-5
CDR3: CASSLRSPRETQYF

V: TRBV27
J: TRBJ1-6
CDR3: CASTLVSGSPLHF

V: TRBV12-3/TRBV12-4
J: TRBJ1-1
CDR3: CASSPQGSVTEAFF

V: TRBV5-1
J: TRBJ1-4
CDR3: CASSFLSGGEKLFF

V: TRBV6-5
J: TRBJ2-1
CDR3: CASSRLAGNNEQFF

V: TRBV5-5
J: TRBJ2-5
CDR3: CASSWWETQYF

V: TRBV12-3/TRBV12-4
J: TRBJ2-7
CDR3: CASKGGGRGAYEQYF

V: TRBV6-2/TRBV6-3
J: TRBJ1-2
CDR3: CASSYHEDPYGYTF

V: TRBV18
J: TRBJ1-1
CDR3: CASSPLKAGAFF

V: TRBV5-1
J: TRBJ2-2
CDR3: CASSFPATGELFF

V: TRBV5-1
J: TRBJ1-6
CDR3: CASSPNNSPLHF

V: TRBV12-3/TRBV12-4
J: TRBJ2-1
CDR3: CASSVWRRGHPNEQFF

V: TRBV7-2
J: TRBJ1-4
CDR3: CASSLAHTEKLFF

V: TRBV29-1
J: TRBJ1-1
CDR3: CSVGGEYTEAFF

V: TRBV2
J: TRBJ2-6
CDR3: CATKADSSGANVLTF

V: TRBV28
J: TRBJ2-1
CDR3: CASSLYVNEQFF

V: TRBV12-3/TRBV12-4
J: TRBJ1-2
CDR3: CASSRRTGDYGYTF

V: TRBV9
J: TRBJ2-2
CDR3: CASSVGGTQAGELFF

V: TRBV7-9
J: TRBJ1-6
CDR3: CASSPNWDSPLHF

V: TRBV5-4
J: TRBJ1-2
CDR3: CASSNRDRVIFFRYGYTF

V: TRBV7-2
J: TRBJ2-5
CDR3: CASSPSRIQETQYF

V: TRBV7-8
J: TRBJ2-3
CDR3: CASSEGSRAFTDTQYF

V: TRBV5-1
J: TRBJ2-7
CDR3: CASSDQGPPYEQYF

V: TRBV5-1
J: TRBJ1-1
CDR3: CASSLSGVNTEAFF

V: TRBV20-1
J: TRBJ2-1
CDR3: CSAIGVSWNEQFF

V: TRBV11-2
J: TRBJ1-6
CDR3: CASSLVWDSPLHF

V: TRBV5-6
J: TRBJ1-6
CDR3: CASSLAAGLVSPLHF

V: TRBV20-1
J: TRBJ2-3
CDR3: CSALLGGGNTDTQYF

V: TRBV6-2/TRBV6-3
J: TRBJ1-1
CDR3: CASSYNFVRGRTEAFF

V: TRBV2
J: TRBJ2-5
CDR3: CASGDLQQTQYF

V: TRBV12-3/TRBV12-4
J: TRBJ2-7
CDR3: CASTGEGVVSYEQYF

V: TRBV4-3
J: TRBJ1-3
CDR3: CASSQDLRNTIYF

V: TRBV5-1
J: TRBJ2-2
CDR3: CASSLRAPRRPTGELFF

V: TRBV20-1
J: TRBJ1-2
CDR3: CSARVGEPGLSYGYTF

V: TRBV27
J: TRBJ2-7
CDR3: CASSLTGTASYEQYF

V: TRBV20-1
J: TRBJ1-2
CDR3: CSAPPRIYGYTF

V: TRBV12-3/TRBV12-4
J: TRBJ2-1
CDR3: CASSPTGTVAREQFF

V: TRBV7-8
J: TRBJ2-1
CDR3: CASSVQTPLESDEQFF

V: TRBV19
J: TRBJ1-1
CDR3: CASMGGWNTEAFF

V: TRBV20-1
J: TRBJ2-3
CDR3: CSASVGGRSTDTQYF

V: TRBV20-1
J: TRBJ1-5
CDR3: CSAPHPSNQPQHF

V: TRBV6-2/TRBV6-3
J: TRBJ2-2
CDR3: CASSHPAVAGDTGELFF

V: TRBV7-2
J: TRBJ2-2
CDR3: CASSLDGDRGTGELFF